This TCR beta chain originates from a study of T cells in Graves' hyperthyroidism and ophthalmopathy. General study results and limits: A median around 6.4 months before onset, the model predicted ophthalmopathy. In blood, most of the thyroid clonotypes expanded above 0.001 were also present.

RNA transcripts served as the template for amplifying TCR beta CDR3 regions. The HTBI set primed first-round TCR CDR3 RT-PCR. Each CDR3 protein gets one entry after TCRdb re-called the multiplex PCR reads with MiXCR. The sample lists under 800,000 distinct CDR3 sequences, about 14% occurring once. Trimming shortened V by 4 bases and J by 1 base, and 14 bases separated the two germline ends. Germline V gene data show CDR1 as MNHEY and CDR2 as SVGEGT. CDR3 length: 15 amino acids. Patients between 18 and 65 years old had hyperthyroidism, newly diagnosed and lasting under 2 months. This clonotype was seen at least ten times. Its antigen is undetermined.

The receptor was derived from a woman in her late teens or twenties with Graves' hyperthyroidism. The V call is TRBV6-2 or TRBV6-3, the J call TRBJ2-7; the D gene is possibly TRBD2 (5 bases). Sequenced input: blood. This CDR3 is CASSSPGLRSYEQYF. The CDR3 nucleotides are TGTGCCAGCAGTTCTCCTGGACTGAGGTCCTACGAGCAGTACTTC.